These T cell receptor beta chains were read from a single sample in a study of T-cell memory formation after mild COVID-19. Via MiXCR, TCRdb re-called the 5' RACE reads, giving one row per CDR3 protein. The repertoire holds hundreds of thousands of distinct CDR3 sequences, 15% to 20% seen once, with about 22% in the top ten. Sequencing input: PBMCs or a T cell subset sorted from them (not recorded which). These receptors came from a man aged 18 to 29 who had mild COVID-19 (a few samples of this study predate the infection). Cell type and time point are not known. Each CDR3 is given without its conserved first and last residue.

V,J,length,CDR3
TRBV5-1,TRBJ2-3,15,ASSLEGTSGITDTQY
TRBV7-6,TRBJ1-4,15,ASSLFGQGSPNEKLF
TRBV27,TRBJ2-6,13,ASSLIPNGANVLT
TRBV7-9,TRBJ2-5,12,AISPSWPQETQY
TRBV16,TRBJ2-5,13,ASSQFIGSQETQY
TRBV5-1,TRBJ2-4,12,ASSLRSEDYIQY
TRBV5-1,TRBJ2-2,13,ASVPGTGTTGELF
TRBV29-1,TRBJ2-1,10,SAYRGSNEQF
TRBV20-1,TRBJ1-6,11,SAVDMSNSPLH
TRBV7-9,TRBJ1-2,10,ASSAWTGGYT
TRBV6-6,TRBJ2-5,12,ASSRPGQGETQY
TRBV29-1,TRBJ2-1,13,SVEEGRGGYNEQF
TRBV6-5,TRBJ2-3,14,ASSYSGTSGADTQY
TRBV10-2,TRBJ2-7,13,ASSESQGREYEQY
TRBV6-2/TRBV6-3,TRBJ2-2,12,ASSYGRVRGELF
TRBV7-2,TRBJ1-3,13,ASSQGQGSGNTIY
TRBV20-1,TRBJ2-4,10,SALDRGDIQY
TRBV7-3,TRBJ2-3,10,ASSRGSDTQY
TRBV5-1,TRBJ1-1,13,ASSTMTGWGTEAF
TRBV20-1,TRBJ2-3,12,SASTAFFTDTQY
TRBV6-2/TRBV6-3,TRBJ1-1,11,ASSYSLQREAF
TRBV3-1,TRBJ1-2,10,ASSHALYGYT
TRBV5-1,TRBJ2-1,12,ASAGTSSYNEQF
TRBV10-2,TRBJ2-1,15,ASSVRFGAGVYNEQF
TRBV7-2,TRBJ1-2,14,ASSLAVFDSPYGYT
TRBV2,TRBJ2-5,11,ASTPLAVETQY
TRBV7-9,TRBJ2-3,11,ASQPSGTHTQY
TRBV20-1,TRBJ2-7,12,SATRTGTSYEQY
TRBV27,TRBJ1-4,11,ASRSGRTEKLF
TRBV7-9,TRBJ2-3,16,ASSWGLAGLRSTDTQY
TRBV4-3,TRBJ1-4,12,ASSLGWGNEKLF
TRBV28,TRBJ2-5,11,ASSRVDQETQY
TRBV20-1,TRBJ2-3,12,SALRPQERDTQY
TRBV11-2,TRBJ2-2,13,ASNPGQGLTGELF
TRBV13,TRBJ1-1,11,ASSLGRVVEAF
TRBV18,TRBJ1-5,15,ASSSDRGDLRNQPQH
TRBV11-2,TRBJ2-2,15,ASSFALAGGNTGELF
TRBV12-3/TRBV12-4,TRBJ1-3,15,ASSLAFTGSSGNTIY
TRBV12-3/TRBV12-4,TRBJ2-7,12,ASSQQQGAYEQY
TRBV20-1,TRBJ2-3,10,SAPRRADTQY
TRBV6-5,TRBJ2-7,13,ASSLGRQSYYEQY
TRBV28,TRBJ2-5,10,ASSLYSVTQY
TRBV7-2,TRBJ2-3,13,ASSETIAFTDTQY
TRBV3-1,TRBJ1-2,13,ASSPGWRGNYGYT
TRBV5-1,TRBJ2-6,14,ASSPEGRSGANVLT
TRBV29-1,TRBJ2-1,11,SVGDSSYNEQF